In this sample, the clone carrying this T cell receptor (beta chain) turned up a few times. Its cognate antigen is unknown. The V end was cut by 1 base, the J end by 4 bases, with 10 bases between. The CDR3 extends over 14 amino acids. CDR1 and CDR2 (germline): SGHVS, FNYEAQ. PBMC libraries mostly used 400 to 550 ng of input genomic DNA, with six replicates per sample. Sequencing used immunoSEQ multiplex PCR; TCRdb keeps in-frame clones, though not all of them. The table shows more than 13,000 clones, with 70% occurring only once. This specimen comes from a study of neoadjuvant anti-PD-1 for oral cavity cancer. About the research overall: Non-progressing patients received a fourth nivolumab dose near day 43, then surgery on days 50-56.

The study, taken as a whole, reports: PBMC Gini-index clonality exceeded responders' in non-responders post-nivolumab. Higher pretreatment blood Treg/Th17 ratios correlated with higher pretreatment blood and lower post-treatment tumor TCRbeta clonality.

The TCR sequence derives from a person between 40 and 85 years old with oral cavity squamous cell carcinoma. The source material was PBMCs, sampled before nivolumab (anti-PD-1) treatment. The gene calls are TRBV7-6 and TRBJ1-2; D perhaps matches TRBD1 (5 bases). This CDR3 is CASSLGQGGYGYTF. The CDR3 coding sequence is TGTGCCAGCAGCTTAGGTCAGGGAGGCTATGGCTACACCTTC.